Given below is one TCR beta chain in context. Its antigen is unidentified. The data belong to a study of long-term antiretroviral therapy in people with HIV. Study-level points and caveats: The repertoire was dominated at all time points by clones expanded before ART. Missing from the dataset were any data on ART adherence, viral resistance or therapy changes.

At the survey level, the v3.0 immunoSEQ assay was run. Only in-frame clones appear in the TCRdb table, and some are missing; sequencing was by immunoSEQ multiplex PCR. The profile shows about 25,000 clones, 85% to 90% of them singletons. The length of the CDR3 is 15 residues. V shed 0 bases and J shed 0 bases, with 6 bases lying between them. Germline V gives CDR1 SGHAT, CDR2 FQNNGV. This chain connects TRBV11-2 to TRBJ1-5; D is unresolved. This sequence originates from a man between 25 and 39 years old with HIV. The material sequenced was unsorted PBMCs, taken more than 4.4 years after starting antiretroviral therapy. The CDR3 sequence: CASSLDTNSNQPQHF. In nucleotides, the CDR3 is TGTGCCAGCAGCTTAGATACGAATAGCAATCAGCCCCAGCATTTT.